This T cell receptor (beta chain) was obtained from a study of cytotoxic CD8 clonotypes in ibrutinib-treated CLL. Study-wide background: Among the patients, over 9 presented as relapsed/refractory and roughly 14 as treatment-naive; around 17 showed unmutated IGHV. The study recorded mean values of approximately 260,000 productive templates and under 100,000 productive rearrangements per sample. Study-wide results and limits: Higher clonality was seen at ibrutinib response and a return toward baseline at progression.

Clones were sequenced by immunoSEQ multiplex PCR, and TCRdb holds only the in-frame ones, with some missing. Of approximately 84,000 clones in the sample, roughly 80% are singletons; the top ten hold roughly 5%. On this clone: Its antigen remains unidentified.

TCR beta libraries used approximately 1.8 micrograms of genomic DNA from cryopreserved PBMCs. Sample: PBMCs, taken after 12 months of ibrutinib treatment. The sequence was obtained from a human donor with chronic lymphocytic leukemia.

The CDR3 spells CASSLSQDSPLHF. The CDR3 DNA reads as TGTGCCAGCAGCTTATCCCAGGATTCACCCCTCCACTTT. V usage is TRBV7-9 and J usage is TRBJ1-6; no clear D gene. V lost 2 bases and J 8 bases, leaving 7 bases between the germline ends. Germline V gene data show CDR1 as SEHNR and CDR2 as FQNEAQ (reference sequence). CDR3 length equals 13 residues. The whole variable domain, filled in from reference TRBV7-9 and TRBJ1-6, reads DTGVSQNPRHKITKRGQNVTFRCDPISEHNRLYWYRQTLGQGPEFLTYFQNEAQLEKSRLLSDRFSAERPKGSFSTLEIQRTEQGDSAMYLCASSLSQDSPLHFGNGTRLTVT.